The source of this T cell receptor (beta chain) is a study of a mutant IDH1 vaccine in newly diagnosed glioma. Overall study results and limits: Seemingly, pseudoprogression had no relation to changes in the top peripheral T cell clonotypes.

Trimming removed 5 bases from V and 8 bases from J, with 15 bases in between. Germline assignment: CDR1 SGHTA and CDR2 FQGNSA. The CDR3 length is 14 residues. Note on this clone: As yet, its antigen is unknown.

The table came from immunoSEQ multiplex PCR; TCRdb's copy has only in-frame clones and leaves some out. Here the sample spans tens of thousands of clones, roughly 71% being singletons. The time point denotes: week 35, safety follow-up. The study gave 300 ug of mutant IDH1 20-mer peptide per vaccine dose, with topical imiquimod. Patients underwent eight vaccinations, which took place in weeks 1, 3, 5, 7, 11, 15, 19 and 23. Sequencing was performed on PBMCs, taken from a glioma patient whose treatment included an IDH1 peptide vaccine. The V and J genes are TRBV7-2 and TRBJ1-4, with a possible D match to TRBD1 (6 bases). The sequence derives from a man aged 50-59 years with glioma. The CDR3 spells CASSQWGQGEKLFF. CDR3 DNA: TGTGCCAGCAGCCAATGGGGGCAGGGGGAAAAACTGTTTTTT.